These 30 T cell receptor beta chains came from one sample sequenced in a study of human T cells and chemical hapten exposure. MiXCR, applied by TCRdb to the RACE reads, yields one record per CDR3 protein. Counted here are approximately 100,000 distinct CDR3 sequences, 9.6% occurring once; the ten biggest clones make up approximately 3.9%. This sample's time point: pre-sensitization, week 0. Treatment of the sample: therapeutic diphenylcyclopropenone sensitization with weekly scalp DPC. The sample here was whole blood, taken in connection with sensitization to the hapten diphenylcyclopropenone (DPC). The receptors originated from a middle-aged woman with alopecia areata. Some clones in this sample may be carry-over from other donors' samples.

This chain joins TRBV19 and TRBJ2-6, with 8 bases aligning to TRBD1. Germline V gene lookup returns CDR1 LNHDA and CDR2 SQIVND (reference sequence). CDR3 length: 17 amino acids. V shed 5 bases, J shed 2 bases, and the junction held 8 bases outside the gene matches. In DNA, the CDR3 is TGTGCCAGTAGTCCAACAGGGGGTGTAACTGGGGCCAACGTCCTGACTTTC. Its protein product is CASSPTGGVTGANVLTF.

The chain has TRBV7-8 and TRBJ1-3, with a weak D call TRBD1 (5 bases). The CDR3 has 15 amino acids. The germline V gene has CDR1 SGHVS and CDR2 FQNEAQ. V was trimmed by 6 bases and J by 8 bases, leaving 20 bases between them. The DNA for the CDR3 is TGTGCCAGCAGACCAGGGACTTTTGTATCGGACACCATATATTTT. It codes for CASRPGTFVSDTIYF.

The chain recombines TRBV27 with TRBJ2-5; D remains ambiguous. The germline V gene has CDR1 MNHEY and CDR2 SMNVEV (reference sequence). This CDR3 contains 11 residues. V gave up 3 bases and J gave up 6 bases, with 5 bases separating them. In nucleotides, the CDR3 is TGTGCCAGCAGTTTTGGGCAGACCCAGTACTTC. This gives the protein CASSFGQTQYF.

This clonotype was counted a few times. The CDR3, as DNA: TGTGCCAGCAGTTTAGGGACAGCCCCCTACGAGCAGTACTTC. Translation gives CASSLGTAPYEQYF. The rearrangement links TRBV27 to TRBJ2-7; 7 positions match TRBD1. Germline values: CDR1 MNHEY, CDR2 SMNVEV (reference sequence). The V segment lost 2 bases and the J segment 2 bases; nucleotides outside the gene matches: 3. The CDR3 contains 14 residues.

The rearrangement joins TRBV6-2 or TRBV6-3 to TRBJ2-7; 7 nucleotides align to TRBD2. V lost 8 bases, J lost 7 bases, and 8 bases stayed unmatched. Germline V gene lookup returns CDR1 MNHEY and CDR2 SVGEGT. The CDR3 is 12 amino acids. CDR3 in amino acids: CASRDYPREQYF. The CDR3 bases are TGTGCCAGCCGGGACTACCCTCGAGAGCAGTACTTC.

This clonotype was recorded many times. This chain connects TRBV21-1 to TRBJ1-5; the D call TRBD1 from the table was never checked on the DNA. TRBV21-1 is a pseudogene segment. This CDR3 comprises 14 residues. The CDR3 is CASSRDGSNQPQHF. The DNA of the CDR3 is TGTGCCAGTTCCCGGGACGGTAGCAATCAGCCCCAGCATTTT.

This clonotype was counted a few times. The rearrangement links TRBV11-2 to TRBJ1-6; D might be TRBD1 (6 bases). Trimming removed 1 base from V and 10 bases from J, with 26 bases in between. The CDR3 spans 19 residues. Per germline, CDR1 SGHAT and CDR2 FQNNGV. CDR3 DNA: TGTGCCAGCAGCTTAGCCCGGGACATCCTACCAACGCGGAGATCACCCCTCCACTTT. Encoded protein: CASSLARDILPTRRSPLHF.

This CDR3 reads CSARVPGQGSQPQHF. The CDR3 nucleotides are TGCAGTGCTAGAGTCCCGGGACAGGGTAGTCAGCCCCAGCATTTT. The V and J genes are TRBV20-1 and TRBJ1-5; TRBD1 matches 9 bases. Germline CDR1 and CDR2: DFQATT and SNEGSKA (reference sequence). The CDR3 has 15 amino acids. J gave up 6 bases and V 1 base, and 7 bases lay outside the gene matches.

The chain is built from TRBV13 and TRBJ1-5, with a tentative D call TRBD1 (5 bases). Looked up from germline, CDR1 is PRHDT and CDR2 is FYEKMQ (reference sequence). V was pared by 3 bases and J by 7 bases, with 13 bases between. The length of the CDR3 is 14 residues. This CDR3 is CASSFRGGGQPQHF. The CDR3 nucleotides read TGTGCCAGCAGCTTTCGTGGGGGAGGCCAGCCCCAGCATTTT.

This clonotype was picked up many times. This chain uses TRBV5-4 with TRBJ2-3, with TRBD2 matching 13 bases. Germline V gene sequence: CDR1 SGHNT, CDR2 YYREEE (reference sequence). V lost 3 bases to trimming and J lost 6 bases; unmatched junction nucleotides: 10. This CDR3 has 17 amino acids. CDR3 DNA sequence: TGTGCCAGCAGCTCGGGACTAGCGGGGCTAGCAAGGGATACGCAGTATTTT. It specifies CASSSGLAGLARDTQYF.

This clonotype was recorded at least ten times. The chain employs TRBV11-2 and TRBJ2-1; D remains ambiguous. From germline, CDR1 is SGHAT and CDR2 FQNNGV. CDR3 length: 14 amino acids. Trimming stripped 3 bases from V and 3 bases from J, with 9 bases between. CDR3 region: CASSFRVNYNEQFF. The CDR3 nucleotides read TGTGCCAGCAGCTTCCGGGTAAACTACAATGAGCAGTTCTTC.

This clonotype was counted between two and nine times. The CDR3 DNA reads as TGTGCCAGCAGCTTAGCGAACAGGGGCGGAGTTTTGACCGCCGGGGAGCTGTTTTTT. Its protein is CASSLANRGGVLTAGELFF. This sequence joins TRBV7-6 and TRBJ2-2, with 7 nucleotides matching TRBD1. The CDR3 runs 19 residues. Germline loops: CDR1 SGHVS, CDR2 FNYEAQ. V trimming: 0 bases; J trimming: 6 bases; junction bases outside the gene matches: 16.

In its sample, this clonotype was seen a few times. The V gene is TRBV4-2, the J gene TRBJ1-5, with D tentatively TRBD1 (5 bases). The CDR3 runs 15 residues. Trimming left V 0 bases short and J 6 bases short, with 12 bases between. Germline V gene data show CDR1 as LGHNA and CDR2 as YNFKEQ. The CDR3: CASSQESRAAQPQHF. CDR3 coding DNA: TGTGCCAGCAGCCAAGAATCCAGGGCGGCTCAGCCCCAGCATTTT.

This clonotype has more than one count but fewer than ten. This chain joins TRBV10-3 and TRBJ2-5, with 9 bases matching TRBD2. Germline CDR1 and CDR2: ENHRY and SYGVKD. The CDR3 loop spans 17 amino acids. Trimming removed 3 bases from V and 1 base from J; junction bases left unmatched: 9. The CDR3 nucleotides read TGTGCCATCAGTGACTCTAGACTAGCGGTTTCCCAAGAGACCCAGTACTTC. Protein: CAISDSRLAVSQETQYF.

This clonotype was counted many times. V gene TRBV7-9 combines with J gene TRBJ2-7, with D perhaps TRBD1 or TRBD2 (6 bases each). V was trimmed by 2 bases and J by 2 bases, leaving 13 bases between them. CDR3 length: 15 amino acids. Germline CDR1 is SEHNR and CDR2 is FQNEAQ (reference sequence). CDR3 amino acids: CASSLRGGLPYEQYF. Here the CDR3 DNA reads TGTGCCAGCAGCTTAAGAGGGGGGCTACCCTACGAGCAGTACTTC.

Comments on this clonotype: This may arise from a read error, as a much more abundant clone is one base away. Since the CDR3 does not end with the conserved phenylalanine or tryptophan, this likely comes from a read error. This chain uses TRBV4-2 with TRBJ2-2, with no clear D. With 3 bases removed from V and 1 base from J, the gap between germline ends came to 6 bases. The CDR3 contains 14 residues. From germline, CDR1 is LGHNA and CDR2 YNFKEQ. The chain's CDR3 is CASSQTKNTGELFL. The CDR3 bases are TGTGCCAGCAGCCAGACAAAGAACACCGGGGAGCTGTTTCTT.

Ten or more counts support this clonotype. The chain's CDR3 is CASSPPSFNNEQFF. The CDR3 DNA is TGTGCCAGCAGTCCACCTAGTTTTAACAATGAGCAGTTCTTC. The chain joins TRBV27 to TRBJ2-1; D is ambiguous. V was trimmed by 5 bases and J by 5 bases, leaving 13 bases between them. The CDR3 consists of 14 residues. Germline lookup yields CDR1 MNHEY and CDR2 SMNVEV (reference sequence).

The chain links TRBV5-1 to TRBJ1-2, with D uncertain. Germline V gene lookup returns CDR1 SGHRS and CDR2 YFSETQ. The V end was cut by 1 base, the J end by 10 bases, with 11 bases between. The CDR3 runs 12 residues. Here the CDR3 reads CASSLPDLPYTF. CDR3 coding DNA: TGCGCCAGCAGCTTGCCGGATCTCCCCTACACCTTC.

This clonotype occurred a few times. The chain links TRBV4-1 to TRBJ2-7; D call uncertain. Trimming took off 4 bases at V and 5 bases at J, with 21 bases between the two ends. The germline CDR1 and CDR2 sequences are MGHRA and YSYEKL. The CDR3 extends over 16 amino acids. DNA for the CDR3: TGCGCCAGCAGCCCCCGGCCTTTACGGCTTGCCGACGAGCAGTACTTC. Its translation: CASSPRPLRLADEQYF.

CDR3 coding DNA: TGCGCCAGCAGCTCAACAGTTGCCCGCGGGACCGAGTGGGAGGATGGCTACACCTTC. Its translation is CASSSTVARGTEWEDGYTF. This chain links TRBV4-3 with TRBJ1-2, with a tentative D call TRBD1 (5 bases). Trimming stripped 5 bases from V and 6 bases from J, with 31 bases between. The germline V gene encodes CDR1 LGHNA and CDR2 YSLEER. The CDR3 extends over 19 amino acids.

This clonotype was picked up a small number of times. This rearrangement joins TRBV7-2 to TRBJ1-6; D is ambiguous. The CDR3 has 14 residues. Between the trimmed V and J ends, which lost 3 bases and 4 bases, there was a span of 7 bases. CDR1 is SGHTA, CDR2 FQGNSA, per germline. This chain's CDR3 is CASSFEGYNSPLHF. CDR3 DNA sequence: TGTGCCAGCAGCTTTGAGGGATATAATTCACCCCTCCACTTT.

The chain combines TRBV7-9 with TRBJ2-5; possible D gene TRBD2, 6 bases. The germline V gene has CDR1 SEHNR and CDR2 FQNEAQ (reference sequence). The CDR3 contains 13 residues. V was clipped by 5 bases and J by 3 bases, with 10 bases between them. The CDR3 is CASSPWGEETQYF. Here the CDR3 DNA reads TGTGCCAGCAGCCCGTGGGGGGAAGAGACCCAGTACTTC.

This clonotype was detected many times. CDR3 protein: CSVVGGTDNNEQFF. The CDR3 nucleotides read TGCAGCGTTGTAGGAGGGACAGATAACAATGAGCAGTTCTTC. The J gene is TRBJ2-1, the V gene TRBV29-1; perhaps TRBD1 as D (7 bases). The CDR3 has 14 amino acids. V was clipped by 4 bases and J by 5 bases, with 15 bases between them. In germline, CDR1 is SQVTM, CDR2 ANQGSEA.

The genes are TRBV27 and TRBJ1-4; D remains unclear. With 4 bases removed from V and 1 base from J, the gap between germline ends came to 4 bases. The CDR3 loop spans 13 amino acids. Germline V gene sequence: CDR1 MNHEY, CDR2 SMNVEV (reference sequence). The CDR3 region is CASSYRTNEKLFF. In nucleotides, the CDR3 is TGTGCCAGCAGTTACCGAACTAATGAAAAACTGTTTTTT.

V usage is TRBV28 and J usage is TRBJ2-5, with TRBD2 matching over 11 bases. This CDR3 comprises 14 residues. The germline V gene has CDR1 MDHEN and CDR2 SYDVKM. V shed 6 bases and J 5 bases; nucleotides not matched to a gene: 5. This CDR3 is CASRGTSGSETQYF. In DNA, the CDR3 is TGTGCCAGCAGGGGGACTAGCGGCTCGGAGACCCAGTACTTC.

V is TRBV6-1 and J is TRBJ1-2; no clear D. Germline lookup yields CDR1 MNHNS and CDR2 SASEGT. V gave up 2 bases and J gave up 9 bases, with 4 bases separating them. CDR3 length equals 10 residues. CDR3 loop: CASSEPSYTF. As DNA, the CDR3 is TGTGCCAGCAGTGAACCAAGCTACACCTTC.

This clonotype showed up many times. The rearrangement links TRBV30 to TRBJ2-3, with TRBD2 identical over 8 bases. With V trimmed by 4 bases and J by 7 bases, 7 bases remained unmatched. CDR3 length: 13 residues. Germline CDR1 and CDR2: GTSNPN and SVGIG (reference sequence). CDR3 sequence: CAWKERGLYTQYF. CDR3 in DNA: TGTGCCTGGAAGGAGCGGGGGTTATATACGCAGTATTTT.

In its sample, this clonotype was seen many times. This rearrangement joins TRBV4-1 to TRBJ1-3; a weak D match, TRBD1 (5 bases). Germline CDR1 MGHRA, CDR2 YSYEKL. The CDR3 is 17 amino acids. V shed 0 bases and J shed 0 bases, with 12 bases lying between them. CDR3 amino acids: CASSQDERQSSGNTIYF. The CDR3 region has the DNA TGCGCCAGCAGCCAAGATGAACGACAGAGCTCTGGAAACACCATATATTTT.

The CDR3 reads CASIKTGTDTQYF. The CDR3 DNA reads TGTGCCAGCATAAAGACAGGCACAGATACGCAGTATTTT. V and J are TRBV28 and TRBJ2-3; D might be TRBD1 (5 bases). Germline CDR1 MDHEN, CDR2 SYDVKM. The CDR3 is 13 residues long. V dropped 7 bases and J dropped 1 base, with 9 bases sitting between them.

This clonotype was counted only a few times. This rearrangement joins TRBV12-5 to TRBJ2-5, with TRBD2 identical over 7 bases. The V gene end was trimmed by 11 bases and the J gene end by 1 base; junction bases not matched to a gene: 4. Germline CDR1 LGHNT, CDR2 FRNRAP. CDR3 length: 12 residues. In DNA form, the CDR3 reads TGTGCTTGGGAGGGGTCCCAAGAGACCCAGTACTTC. Protein product: CAWEGSQETQYF.